Below, one T cell receptor beta chain is given with its context. This entry is derived from a study of T-cell reconstitution after alpha-beta-depleted transplantation in children. Germline-derived CDR1 and CDR2 are DFQATT and SNEGSKA (reference sequence). The CDR3 loop spans 12 amino acids. Trimming pared 1 base from V and 7 bases from J, leaving 10 bases between. The TCRbeta library was prepared with unique molecular identifiers. MiXCR, run by TCRdb on the PCR reads, gives a single entry per CDR3 protein. Counted here are 250,000 to 300,000 distinct CDR3 sequences, over 8% occurring once; the ten biggest clones make up roughly 9.1%.

The V call is TRBV20-1, the J call TRBJ2-5; D might be TRBD2 (6 bases). This TCR derives from a human donor who donated a stem cell graft to a child with SCID. Sequences were derived from PBMCs from the stem cell graft donor, sampled from the stem cell graft. The CDR3 DNA reads as TGCAGTGCTAGAGGGGGGGAAGGGACCCAGTACTTC. Protein: CSARGGEGTQYF.